A single sample is the source of the 7 T cell receptor beta chains below, sequenced in a study of blood T cell repertoires in COVID-19. Sequenced by immunoSEQ multiplex PCR; TCRdb stores in-frame clones only, minus some. The repertoire has 360,000 or so clones, about 90% of them found once; the top ten carry about 1.7%. The sample taken for sequencing was PBMCs or T cells enriched from blood (not recorded which). The receptors derive from a woman aged 30 to 39 who had recovered from COVID-19.

The chain uses TRBV2 and TRBJ2-2; TRBD2 might be the D (5 bases). V lost 7 bases and J 7 bases, leaving 13 bases between the germline ends. This CDR3 is 13 amino acids long. Germline loops: CDR1 SNHLY, CDR2 FYNNEI. Here the CDR3 DNA reads TGTGCCAGCAACCGACTTGCGGGCGGGGAGCTGTTTTTT. Protein: CASNRLAGGELFF.

This rearrangement joins TRBV19 to TRBJ1-1, with 9 bases matching TRBD1. Germline assignment: CDR1 LNHDA and CDR2 SQIVND (reference sequence). CDR3 size: 14 residues. V gave up 5 bases and J gave up 6 bases; unmatched junction bases: 7. In DNA, the CDR3 is TGTGCCAGTAGTCCCGGACAGGGGAGGGCTGAAGCTTTCTTT. This gives the protein CASSPGQGRAEAFF.

The CDR3 loop reads CASSLEATGNYGYTF. In nucleotides, the CDR3 is TGTGCCAGCAGCTTGGAAGCGACAGGGAACTATGGCTACACCTTC. The chain carries TRBV7-6 and TRBJ1-2, with TRBD1 matching over 7 bases. Germline V CDR1 and CDR2: SGHVS, FNYEAQ. The CDR3 extends over 15 amino acids. With 3 bases clipped from V and 2 bases from J, the junction kept 6 bases outside the gene matches. The full variable domain, with the rest looked up from reference TRBV7-6 and TRBJ1-2, is GAGVSQSPRYKVTKRGQDVALRCDPISGHVSLYWYRQALGQGPEFLTYFNYEAQQDKSGLPNDRFSAERPEGSISTLTIQRTEQRDSAMYRCASSLEATGNYGYTFGSGTRLTVV.

This clone was picked up one time. This chain links TRBV19 with TRBJ1-5, with D hard to call. This CDR3 contains 13 residues. V was cut by 5 bases and J by 5 bases, with 10 bases left in between. Germline values: CDR1 LNHDA, CDR2 SQIVND (reference sequence). CDR3: CASSPRADQPQHF. CDR3 nucleotide sequence: TGTGCCAGTAGTCCACGAGCCGATCAGCCCCAGCATTTT.

The chain employs TRBV7-9 and TRBJ1-3; D uncertain. CDR3 size: 13 residues. V lost 3 bases to trimming and J lost 4 bases, with 7 bases between them. The V gene's germline CDR1 is SEHNR and CDR2 FQNEAQ (reference sequence). DNA for the CDR3: TGTGCCAGCAGCTTCCGAGGGGGAAACACCATATATTTT. This encodes CASSFRGGNTIYF.

V usage is TRBV18 and J usage is TRBJ2-7, with 7 nucleotides matching TRBD1. Losses at the gene ends were 4 bases for V and 2 bases for J; bases not matched to a gene: 11. CDR1 KGHSH and CDR2 LQKENI come from the germline V gene. The CDR3 covers 16 residues. CDR3 region: CASSLVGQATPYEQYF. The CDR3 nucleotides read TGTGCCAGCTCACTAGTCGGACAGGCAACGCCCTACGAGCAGTACTTC.

This chain connects TRBV7-2 to TRBJ2-2, with D maybe TRBD2 (5 bases). Germline V gene sequence: CDR1 SGHTA, CDR2 FQGNSA. CDR3 length: 14 residues. V was cut by 5 bases and J by 6 bases, with 13 bases left in between. CDR3 sequence: CASSPEVASGELFF. Here the CDR3 DNA reads TGTGCCAGCAGCCCGGAGGTGGCATCCGGGGAGCTGTTTTTT.